What follows are 23 T cell receptor beta chains derived from one specimen sequenced in a study of T cells after yellow fever vaccination (dated by TCRdb to between 2018 and 2021). Libraries were prepared through 5' RACE. Sequencing took place on an Illumina NovaSeq 6000. TCRdb handled the public reads itself, with Q25 trimming in fastp and clone calling in MiXCR, and kept productive beta chains. A single entry per CDR3 protein holds the most common genes and DNA from its merged rows. This sample holds about 320,000 distinct CDR3 sequences; approximately 4.3% were observed only once. The ten most abundant clones make up 15% to 20% of the sample. What this sample's treatment or condition label stands for: live attenuated yellow fever vaccine strain. Sequences were derived from PBMCs, sampled 15 days after the yellow fever booster vaccination. The receptors derive from a man aged 18 to 30 who received the YFV17D yellow fever vaccine.

The chain links TRBV6-2 or TRBV6-3 to TRBJ1-5; D not certain. The ends were cut back, 4 bases at V and 8 bases at J, with 18 bases in the middle. CDR3 length: 15 amino acids. Germline CDR1 reads MNHEY; CDR2 reads SVGEGT. This chain's CDR3 is CASSSQSIQIEPQHF. Here the CDR3 DNA reads TGTGCCAGCAGTTCACAGAGTATCCAGATTGAGCCCCAGCATTTT.

This clonotype was seen repeatedly, ten times or more. The gene calls are TRBV7-2 and TRBJ1-3, with 7 bases lining up with TRBD1. The germline V gene has CDR1 SGHTA and CDR2 FQGNSA. The CDR3 loop spans 17 amino acids. V shed 5 bases and J 0 bases; nucleotides not matched to a gene: 10. In nucleotides, the CDR3 is TGTGCCAGCAGCCCGAACCGGGACAGCTACTCTGGAAACACCATATATTTT. Translated: CASSPNRDSYSGNTIYF.

The gene calls are TRBV6-4 and TRBJ1-5; D gene uncertain. Germline values: CDR1 MRHNA, CDR2 SNTAGT. V was clipped by 2 bases and J by 6 bases, with 11 bases between them. This CDR3 comprises 14 residues. For the CDR3, the DNA is TGTGCCAGCAGTGACCGGCCTCCGGGTCAGCCCCAGCATTTT. Residues: CASSDRPPGQPQHF.

This clonotype was seen at least ten times. The V gene is TRBV7-3, the J gene TRBJ2-3, with D possibly TRBD2 on 6 matching bases. Trimming removed 5 bases from V and 0 bases from J, with 18 bases in between. The CDR3 runs 17 residues. CDR1 is SGHTA and CDR2 is FQGTGA in the germline V gene. The CDR3 DNA reads as TGTGCCAGCAGCCCGCTTACGGGAGTCTCGAGCACAGATACGCAGTATTTT. Translating it yields CASSPLTGVSSTDTQYF. Filled out from reference TRBV7-3 and TRBJ2-3, the complete variable domain reads GAGVSQTPSNKVTEKGKYVELRCDPISGHTALYWYRQSLGQGPEFLIYFQGTGAADDSGLPNDRFFAVRPEGSVSTLKIQRTERGDSAVYLCASSPLTGVSSTDTQYFGPGTRLTVL.

This clonotype has a handful of counts. The chain employs TRBV7-2 and TRBJ1-1, with D unresolved. Deletions cut 0 bases from V and 0 bases from J, with 8 bases between. This CDR3 region has 15 residues. Germline V gives CDR1 SGHTA, CDR2 FQGNSA. The CDR3 region has the DNA TGTGCCAGCAGCTTAGCGGCAGGCCTGAACACTGAAGCTTTCTTT. It specifies CASSLAAGLNTEAFF.

This clonotype was found many times. V and J are TRBV7-2 and TRBJ2-5, with 11 positions matching TRBD2. The trim removed 2 bases at V and 5 bases at J, leaving 7 bases unmatched. Germline V gene lookup returns CDR1 SGHTA and CDR2 FQGNSA. This CDR3 is built from 16 residues. CDR3 sequence reads: CASSLFLAGGGETQYF. The CDR3 nucleotides read TGTGCCAGCAGCTTATTCCTAGCGGGGGGCGGGGAGACCCAGTACTTC.

This clonotype was recorded a few times. The chain recombines TRBV7-9 with TRBJ1-4; D unresolved. Germline V gives CDR1 SEHNR, CDR2 FQNEAQ (reference sequence). CDR3 size: 11 residues. CDR3 sequence reads: CAGAINEKLFF. The CDR3 DNA reads as TGTGCTGGAGCGATTAATGAAAAACTGTTTTTT.

The table lists this clonotype with many counts. V is TRBV6-5 and J is TRBJ2-2; no clear D. CDR3 length equals 15 residues. The germline V gene has CDR1 MNHEY and CDR2 SVGAGI. V shed 2 bases and J shed 0 bases, with 7 bases lying between them. Here the CDR3 reads CASSYGPANTGELFF. The DNA for the CDR3 is TGTGCCAGCAGTTACGGCCCAGCGAACACCGGGGAGCTGTTTTTT.

Ten or more counts support this clonotype. J is TRBJ2-7 and V is TRBV4-1, with a tentative D call TRBD1 (5 bases). CDR3 length equals 18 residues. Trimming took 4 bases from V and 1 from J, leaving 23 bases between them. Germline CDR1 MGHRA, CDR2 YSYEKL. The CDR3 bases are TGCGCCAGCAGCCGAGTGACGCCCCGGGCAGGGCCTTCCTACGAGCAGTACTTC. Residues: CASSRVTPRAGPSYEQYF.

In its sample, this clonotype was seen a few times. In nucleotides, the CDR3 is TGTGCCAGCAGCCTCGGACTAGCGGGGCGGCGGGTCAAAAACATTCAGTACTTC. Amino acid sequence: CASSLGLAGRRVKNIQYF. This chain uses TRBV9 with TRBJ2-4; 12 nucleotides line up with TRBD2. In germline, CDR1 is SGDLS, CDR2 YYNGEE. The V gene end was trimmed by 4 bases and the J gene end by 3 bases; junction bases not matched to a gene: 11. The CDR3 length is 18 residues.

Ten or more counts support this clonotype. The rearrangement joins TRBV18 to TRBJ2-3, with 9 nucleotides matching TRBD2. The CDR3 length is 14 residues. The V segment lost 6 bases and the J segment 6 bases; nucleotides outside the gene matches: 7. Germline CDR1 and CDR2: KGHSH and LQKENI. CDR3 coding DNA: TGTGCCAGCTCGGCGGGACTAGCTTCCGATACGCAGTATTTT. Protein product: CASSAGLASDTQYF.

The chain employs TRBV5-1 and TRBJ1-1; a possible D gene is TRBD1 (6 bases). Germline V gene sequence: CDR1 SGHRS, CDR2 YFSETQ. The CDR3 extends over 14 amino acids. Trimming pared 9 bases from V and 5 bases from J, leaving 20 bases between. The CDR3 reads CATKTGGWETEAFF. As DNA, the CDR3 is TGCGCCACCAAGACAGGAGGCTGGGAGACTGAAGCTTTCTTT.

This clonotype has just a few counts. The chain is built from TRBV5-6 and TRBJ2-3, with 8 bases aligning to TRBD2. Germline CDR1 and CDR2: SGHDT and YYEEEE. The CDR3 loop spans 17 amino acids. V shed 3 bases, J shed 1 base, and the junction held 10 bases outside the gene matches. DNA for the CDR3: TGTGCCAGCAGCTCCCTTATAGCGGGGTCTGGCACAGATACGCAGTATTTT. Translation: CASSSLIAGSGTDTQYF.

This clonotype was observed at least ten times. The genes are TRBV5-5 and TRBJ1-5; D unclear. V lost 5 bases to trimming and J lost 0 bases, with 15 bases between them. The CDR3 is 16 amino acids. Germline V CDR1 and CDR2: SGHKS, YYEKEE (reference sequence). The CDR3 nucleotides are TGTGCCAGCAGTTCGGAGGACGGGAATAGCAATCAGCCCCAGCATTTT. Protein product: CASSSEDGNSNQPQHF.

This clonotype was counted at least ten times. The chain links TRBV7-9 to TRBJ2-5; the D gene is possibly TRBD1 (5 bases). Trimming removed 3 bases at V and 5 bases at J, with 13 bases between. CDR1 and CDR2 from the germline V gene are SEHNR and FQNEAQ (reference sequence). The length of the CDR3 is 14 residues. The CDR3 region is CASSFQGVRETQYF. CDR3 in DNA: TGTGCCAGCAGCTTTCAAGGGGTTCGGGAGACCCAGTACTTC. The complete variable domain, with remaining parts taken from reference TRBV7-9 and TRBJ2-5, reads DTGVSQNPRHKITKRGQNVTFRCDPISEHNRLYWYRQTLGQGPEFLTYFQNEAQLEKSRLLSDRFSAERPKGSFSTLEIQRTEQGDSAMYLCASSFQGVRETQYFGPGTRLLVL.

This chain joins TRBV10-3 and TRBJ1-2, with 10 bases fitting TRBD1. CDR1 ENHRY and CDR2 SYGVKD come from the germline V gene. With V trimmed by 0 bases and J by 5 bases, 3 bases remained unmatched. CDR3 length: 15 amino acids. The CDR3 coding sequence is TGTGCCATCAGTGAGTCCGGACAGGGGGGTTATGGCTACACCTTC. This codes for CAISESGQGGYGYTF.

The rearrangement uses TRBV7-9 and TRBJ1-3; possible D gene TRBD1, 5 bases. Trimming stripped 6 bases from V and 0 bases from J, with 21 bases between. Per germline, CDR1 SEHNR and CDR2 FQNEAQ (reference sequence). This CDR3 region has 18 residues. Written as DNA, the CDR3 is TGTGCCAGCAGTAGGGACCGGAACCTGCTCAGCTCTGGAAACACCATATATTTT. It specifies CASSRDRNLLSSGNTIYF.

This clonotype was counted ten times or more. The gene calls are TRBV20-1 and TRBJ2-3; 8 bases match TRBD1. After removal of 6 bases from V and 1 base from J, the junction contained 9 bases not matched to a gene. The CDR3 contains 15 residues. The germline gives CDR1 DFQATT, CDR2 SNEGSKA (reference sequence). Here the CDR3 reads CSADRQGKGTDTQYF. The CDR3 bases are TGCAGTGCCGACCGACAGGGGAAGGGCACAGATACGCAGTATTTT.

This clonotype was counted ten times or more. The chain has TRBV27 and TRBJ2-7, with D perhaps matching TRBD1 (6 bases). The CDR3 covers 14 residues. The V end lost 5 bases, the J end lost 3 bases, and 14 bases lay between the germline ends. Looked up from germline, CDR1 is MNHEY and CDR2 is SMNVEV (reference sequence). As DNA, the CDR3 is TGTGCCAGCAGTGTTCTCGGACAGCTCTACGAGCAGTACTTC. Translating gives CASSVLGQLYEQYF.

This clonotype was picked up many times. The chain carries TRBV5-1 and TRBJ2-5, with TRBD1 identical over 7 bases. Germline assignment: CDR1 SGHRS and CDR2 YFSETQ. The CDR3 length is 15 residues. V shed 4 bases and J 5 bases; nucleotides not matched to a gene: 11. For the CDR3, the DNA is TGCGCCAGCAGCGGTCAGGGGGATCAATTGGAGACCCAGTACTTC. Its translation: CASSGQGDQLETQYF.

This clonotype was seen at least ten times. The chain couples TRBV20-1 to TRBJ2-4; TRBD2 matches 8 bases. The CDR3 has 15 amino acids. Germline assignment: CDR1 DFQATT and CDR2 SNEGSKA (reference sequence). J was trimmed by 6 bases and V by 5 bases; bases with no gene match: 12. CDR3 bases: TGCAGTGCTGTTGGAGCGGGGGTCCTTTTAAACATTCAGTACTTC. Translating it yields CSAVGAGVLLNIQYF.

This clonotype was observed at least ten times. The V gene is TRBV5-1, the J gene TRBJ1-6, with TRBD1 matching 8 bases. Per germline, CDR1 SGHRS and CDR2 YFSETQ. The junction had 14 bases not matched to a gene; V was cut back by 2 bases and J by 10 bases. The CDR3 is 17 residues long. Written as DNA, the CDR3 is TGCGCCAGCAGCTTCTCCGACGTTCAGGGGGCCGGCTCACCCCTCCACTTT. It codes for CASSFSDVQGAGSPLHF.

There are many counts of this clonotype. This chain connects TRBV20-1 to TRBJ2-7, with 9 bases matching TRBD1. Germline assignment: CDR1 DFQATT and CDR2 SNEGSKA (reference sequence). V lost 3 bases, J lost 4 bases, and 7 bases stayed unmatched. This CDR3 comprises 14 residues. As DNA, the CDR3 is TGCAGTGCTAGGGTCCGGGACAGGGTATACGAGCAGTACTTC. This sequence encodes CSARVRDRVYEQYF.